This TCR beta chain derives from a study of T cells in Graves' hyperthyroidism and ophthalmopathy. General study findings and limits: Using 13 V-J features, a model discriminated ophthalmopathy from stable hyperthyroidism. Most expanded thyroid clonotypes above 0.001 also appeared in blood.

From germline, CDR1 is MNHEY and CDR2 SVGAGI. This CDR3 comprises 14 residues. The V and J ends lost 2 bases and 5 bases respectively, with 12 bases between them. This clonotype was observed at least ten times. Its antigen is as yet unknown. It was RNA transcripts that yielded the amplified TCR beta CDR3 regions. HTBI primers were used for first-round RT-PCR of the TCR CDR3. Each CDR3 protein gets one entry after TCRdb re-called the multiplex PCR reads with MiXCR. Of approximately 600,000 distinct CDR3 sequences detected, 14% to 15% appear once; the ten largest clones hold roughly 4.5%. Among ophthalmopathy patients, the Clinical Activity Score reached at least 3, the NOSPECS grade reached at least 4, and duration remained under 3 months. Each diagnosis drew on symptoms, thyroxine, TRAb, thyroid ultrasound and orbital computed tomography findings.

The chain couples TRBV6-5 to TRBJ2-5; TRBD1 is a possible D gene (5 bases). Material: blood. The TCR sequence derives from a woman in her 40s with Graves' ophthalmopathy. This CDR3 reads CASSYRAGKETQYF. The CDR3 bases are TGTGCCAGCAGTTACAGGGCAGGGAAGGAGACCCAGTACTTC.